The 9 T cell receptor beta chains listed next were all sequenced from one sample in a study of blood T cell repertoires in COVID-19 (dated by TCRdb to about 2020). The library was made by the immunoSEQ multiplex PCR assay. TCRdb provides this immuneACCESS table in a form limited to in-frame rearrangements. Some clones are lacking; in checked studies, under half of them reflect an unresolved V gene, and why the rest are absent is not known. This sample has 30,000 or so clones in its table, and around 82% of those were observed once. The ten largest make up approximately 4% of the sample. Specimen: peripheral blood. The receptors stem from a man aged 50-60 years with acute or convalescent COVID-19.

The chain couples TRBV4-1 to TRBJ1-2; 9 nucleotides align to TRBD1. The germline V gene has CDR1 MGHRA and CDR2 YSYEKL. Trimming removed 2 bases from V and 3 bases from J; junction bases left unmatched: 7. CDR3 length: 16 amino acids. The CDR3: CASSQPGQGKDYGYTF. CDR3 DNA sequence: TGCGCCAGCAGCCAACCGGGACAGGGAAAGGACTATGGCTACACCTTC.

V gene TRBV6-6 combines with J gene TRBJ2-7; maybe TRBD1 (5 bases). CDR3 size: 15 residues. The germline V gene encodes CDR1 MNHNY and CDR2 SVGAGI (reference sequence). Trimming left V 0 bases short and J 0 bases short, with 9 bases between. The CDR3 loop is CASSYSRASSYEQYF. The CDR3 DNA reads TGTGCCAGCAGTTACTCCAGGGCGAGCTCCTACGAGCAGTACTTC.

This clone has just one count. J is TRBJ2-1 and V is TRBV19, with 9 bases matching TRBD2. In germline, CDR1 is LNHDA, CDR2 SQIVND (reference sequence). J gave up 2 bases and V 10 bases, and 9 bases lay outside the gene matches. This CDR3 spans 15 amino acids. CDR3 amino acids: CATRSGRLPYNEQFF. The DNA of the CDR3 is TGTGCCACCCGAAGCGGGAGGCTCCCCTACAATGAGCAGTTCTTC.

The chain links TRBV7-9 to TRBJ2-7; perhaps TRBD2 as D (5 bases). The CDR3 has 17 residues. Germline V lookup: CDR1 SEHNR, CDR2 FQNEAQ (reference sequence). V was trimmed by 5 bases and J by 6 bases, leaving 26 bases between them. CDR3 in DNA: TGTGCCAGCAGCCCCAGAGGGATCCTTACGACTATGGGCGAGCAGTACTTC. It encodes CASSPRGILTTMGEQYF.

The genes are TRBV7-8 and TRBJ2-2; D may be TRBD1 (5 bases). CDR1 is SGHVS, CDR2 FQNEAQ, per germline. This CDR3 comprises 16 residues. Trimming removed 2 bases from V and 3 bases from J, with 13 bases in between. CDR3 sequence (DNA): TGTGCCAGCAGCTTAATTCTCAGGGCGGACACCGGGGAGCTGTTTTTT. Amino acid sequence: CASSLILRADTGELFF. Drawing the rest from reference TRBV7-8 and TRBJ2-2, the complete variable domain is GAGVSQSPRYKVAKRGQDVALRCDPISGHVSLFWYQQALGQGPEFLTYFQNEAQLDKSGLPSDRFFAERPEGSVSTLKIQRTQQEDSAVYLCASSLILRADTGELFFGEGSRLTVL.

V usage is TRBV9 and J usage is TRBJ2-2; 7 bases are a match to TRBD1. Germline CDR1 SGDLS, CDR2 YYNGEE. The junction had 5 bases not matched to a gene; V was cut back by 0 bases and J by 3 bases. The CDR3 has 16 amino acids. The CDR3 DNA is TGTGCCAGCAGCGTAGGCAGGGGGTCGTACACCGGGGAGCTGTTTTTT. This translates into CASSVGRGSYTGELFF.

The chain links TRBV6-1 to TRBJ1-2; the D is unclear. V lost 2 bases, J lost 2 bases, and 6 bases lay in between. Per germline, CDR1 MNHNS and CDR2 SASEGT. This CDR3 region has 13 residues. The CDR3 loop is CASSETQNYGYTF. The CDR3 nucleotides read TGTGCCAGCAGTGAAACACAGAACTATGGCTACACCTTC.

This sequence joins TRBV28 and TRBJ1-5, with D maybe TRBD1 (5 bases). The CDR3 runs to 15 residues. Germline V gene sequence: CDR1 MDHEN, CDR2 SYDVKM. V lost 6 bases, J lost 5 bases, and 17 bases lay in between. CDR3 protein: CASSPGQTLDQPQHF. The DNA of the CDR3 is TGTGCCAGCAGCCCAGGACAAACCCTAGATCAGCCCCAGCATTTT.

The rearrangement links TRBV18 to TRBJ2-5; no firm D call. The length of the CDR3 is 13 residues. Looked up from germline, CDR1 is KGHSH and CDR2 is LQKENI. V lost 1 base and J lost 3, with 6 bases in between. The chain's CDR3 is CASSPQPKETQYF. For the CDR3, the DNA is TGTGCCAGCTCACCACAGCCCAAAGAGACCCAGTACTTC.